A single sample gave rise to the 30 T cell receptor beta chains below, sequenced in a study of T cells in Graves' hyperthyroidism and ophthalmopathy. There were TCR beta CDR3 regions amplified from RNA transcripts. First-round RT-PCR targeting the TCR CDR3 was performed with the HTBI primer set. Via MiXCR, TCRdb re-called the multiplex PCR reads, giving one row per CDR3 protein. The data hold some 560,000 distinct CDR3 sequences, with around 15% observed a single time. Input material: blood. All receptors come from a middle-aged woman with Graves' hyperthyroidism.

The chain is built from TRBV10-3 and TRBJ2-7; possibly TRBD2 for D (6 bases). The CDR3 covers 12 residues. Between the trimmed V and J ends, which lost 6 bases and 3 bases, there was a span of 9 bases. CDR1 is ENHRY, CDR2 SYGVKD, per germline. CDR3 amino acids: CAIRREDYEQYF. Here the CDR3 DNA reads TGTGCCATCAGGAGGGAGGACTACGAGCAGTACTTC.

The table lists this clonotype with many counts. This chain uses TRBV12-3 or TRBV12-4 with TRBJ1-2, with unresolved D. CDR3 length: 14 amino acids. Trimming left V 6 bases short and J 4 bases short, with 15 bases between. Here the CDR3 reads CASSPRAASYGYTF. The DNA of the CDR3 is TGTGCCAGCAGCCCACGAGCAGCTAGCTATGGCTACACCTTC.

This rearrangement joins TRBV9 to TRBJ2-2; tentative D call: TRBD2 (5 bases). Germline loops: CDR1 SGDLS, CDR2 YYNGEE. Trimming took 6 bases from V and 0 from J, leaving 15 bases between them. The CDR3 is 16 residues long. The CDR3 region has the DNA TGTGCCAGCATCAAAACTAGTACCGCGAACACCGGGGAGCTGTTTTTT. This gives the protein CASIKTSTANTGELFF.

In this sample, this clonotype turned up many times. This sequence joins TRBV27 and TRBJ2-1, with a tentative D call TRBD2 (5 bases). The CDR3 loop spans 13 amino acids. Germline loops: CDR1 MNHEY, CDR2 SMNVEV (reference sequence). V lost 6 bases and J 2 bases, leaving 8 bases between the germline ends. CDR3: CASSGKTYNEQFF. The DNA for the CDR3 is TGTGCCAGCAGCGGGAAAACCTACAATGAGCAGTTCTTC.

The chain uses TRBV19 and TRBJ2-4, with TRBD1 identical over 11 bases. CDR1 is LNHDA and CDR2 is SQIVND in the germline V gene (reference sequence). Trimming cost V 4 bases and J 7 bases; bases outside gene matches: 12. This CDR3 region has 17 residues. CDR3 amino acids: CASSTGQGAWVGNIQYF. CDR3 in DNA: TGTGCCAGTAGTACCGGACAGGGGGCTTGGGTAGGGAACATTCAGTACTTC. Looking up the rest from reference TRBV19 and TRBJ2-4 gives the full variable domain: DGGITQSPKYLFRKEGQNVTLSCEQNLNHDAMYWYRQDPGQGLRLIYYSQIVNDFQKGDIAEGYSVSREKKESFPLTVTSAQKNPTAFYLCASSTGQGAWVGNIQYFGAGTRLSVL.

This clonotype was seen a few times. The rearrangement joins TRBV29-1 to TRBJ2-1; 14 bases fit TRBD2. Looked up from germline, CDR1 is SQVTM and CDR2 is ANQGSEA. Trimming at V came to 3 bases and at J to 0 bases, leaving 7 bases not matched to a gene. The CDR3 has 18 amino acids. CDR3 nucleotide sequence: TGCAGCGTTGACGGGCGACTAGCGGGAGGGGGCTCCTACAATGAGCAGTTCTTC. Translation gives CSVDGRLAGGGSYNEQFF.

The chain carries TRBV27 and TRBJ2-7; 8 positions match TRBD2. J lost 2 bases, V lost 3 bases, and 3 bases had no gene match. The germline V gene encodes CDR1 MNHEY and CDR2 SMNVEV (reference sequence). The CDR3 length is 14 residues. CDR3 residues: CASSLNSGTYEQYF. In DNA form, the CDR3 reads TGTGCCAGCAGTTTGAATAGCGGGACCTACGAGCAGTACTTC.

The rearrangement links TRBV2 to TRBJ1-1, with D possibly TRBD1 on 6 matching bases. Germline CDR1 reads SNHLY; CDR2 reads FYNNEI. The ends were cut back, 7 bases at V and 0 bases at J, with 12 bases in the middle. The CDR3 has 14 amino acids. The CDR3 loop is CASIPGHLNTEAFF. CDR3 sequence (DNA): TGTGCCAGCATACCGGGACATCTGAACACTGAAGCTTTCTTT.

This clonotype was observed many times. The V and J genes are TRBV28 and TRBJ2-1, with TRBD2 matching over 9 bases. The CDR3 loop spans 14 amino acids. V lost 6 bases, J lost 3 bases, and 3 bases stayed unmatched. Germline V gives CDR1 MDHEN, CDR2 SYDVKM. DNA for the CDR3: TGTGCCAGCAGGGCGGGAGGGAGCTACAATGAGCAGTTCTTC. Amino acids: CASRAGGSYNEQFF.

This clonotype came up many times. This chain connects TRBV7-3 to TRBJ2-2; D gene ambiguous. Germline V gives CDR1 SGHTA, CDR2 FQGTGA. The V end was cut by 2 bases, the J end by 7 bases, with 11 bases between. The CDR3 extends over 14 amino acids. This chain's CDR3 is CASSLEYTVGELFF. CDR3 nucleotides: TGTGCCAGCAGCTTAGAATACACGGTCGGGGAGCTGTTTTTT.

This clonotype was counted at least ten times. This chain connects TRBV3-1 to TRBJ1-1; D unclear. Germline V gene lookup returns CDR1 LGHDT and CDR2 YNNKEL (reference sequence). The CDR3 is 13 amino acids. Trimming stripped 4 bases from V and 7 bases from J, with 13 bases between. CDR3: CASSRQDSYEAFF. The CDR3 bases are TGTGCCAGCAGCCGGCAGGATTCATATGAAGCTTTCTTT. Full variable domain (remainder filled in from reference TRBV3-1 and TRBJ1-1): DTAVSQTPKYLVTQMGNDKSIKCEQNLGHDTMYWYKQDSKKFLKIMFSYNNKELIINETVPNRFSPKSPDKAHLNLHINSLELGDSAVYFCASSRQDSYEAFFGQGTRLTVV.

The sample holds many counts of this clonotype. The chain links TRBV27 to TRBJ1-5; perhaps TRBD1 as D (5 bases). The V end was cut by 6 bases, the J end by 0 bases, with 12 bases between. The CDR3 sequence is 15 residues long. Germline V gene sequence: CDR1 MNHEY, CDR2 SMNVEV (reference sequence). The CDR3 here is CASSLGPYSNQPQHF. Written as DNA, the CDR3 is TGTGCCAGCAGCTTGGGACCGTATAGCAATCAGCCCCAGCATTTT.

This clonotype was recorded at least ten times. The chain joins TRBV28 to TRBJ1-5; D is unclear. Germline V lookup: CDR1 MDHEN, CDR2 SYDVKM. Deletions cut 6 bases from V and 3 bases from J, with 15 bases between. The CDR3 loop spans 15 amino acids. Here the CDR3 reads CASSPRGDNNQPQHF. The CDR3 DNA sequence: TGTGCCAGCAGCCCCCGCGGGGATAACAATCAGCCCCAGCATTTT.

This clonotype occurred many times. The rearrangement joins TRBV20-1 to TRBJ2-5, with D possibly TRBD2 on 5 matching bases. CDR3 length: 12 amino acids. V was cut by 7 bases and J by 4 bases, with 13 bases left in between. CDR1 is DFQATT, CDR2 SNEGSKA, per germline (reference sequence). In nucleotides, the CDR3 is TGCAGTGGAGACGGGGATTTAGAGACCCAGTACTTC. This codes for CSGDGDLETQYF.

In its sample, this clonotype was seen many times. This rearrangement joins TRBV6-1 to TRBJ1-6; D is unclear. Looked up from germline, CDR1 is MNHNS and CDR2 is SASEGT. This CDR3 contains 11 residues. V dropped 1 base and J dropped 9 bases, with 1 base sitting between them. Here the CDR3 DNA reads TGTGCCAGCAGTGAAGGTTCACCCCTCCACTTT. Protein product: CASSEGSPLHF.

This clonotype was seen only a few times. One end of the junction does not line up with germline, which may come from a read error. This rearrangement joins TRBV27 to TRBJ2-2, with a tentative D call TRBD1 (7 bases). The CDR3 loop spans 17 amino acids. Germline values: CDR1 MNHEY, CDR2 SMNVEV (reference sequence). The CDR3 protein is CASSPMKTGQSRGKLFF. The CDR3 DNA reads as TGTGCCAGCAGCCCTATGAAGACAGGGCAGAGCCGCGGGAAGCTGTTTTTT.

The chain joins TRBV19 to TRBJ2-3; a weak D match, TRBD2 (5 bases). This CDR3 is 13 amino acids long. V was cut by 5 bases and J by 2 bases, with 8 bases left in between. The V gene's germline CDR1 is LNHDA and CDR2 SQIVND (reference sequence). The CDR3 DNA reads TGTGCCAGTAGTCCGACTAACACAGATACGCAGTATTTT. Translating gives CASSPTNTDTQYF.

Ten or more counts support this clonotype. The CDR3 protein is CASSRTQNTEAFF. In nucleotides, the CDR3 is TGCGCCAGCAGCCGGACCCAGAACACTGAAGCTTTCTTT. This chain joins TRBV5-1 and TRBJ1-1, with D unresolved. The CDR3 is 13 amino acids. V gave up 4 bases and J gave up 1 base, with 8 bases separating them. CDR1 and CDR2 from the germline V gene are SGHRS and YFSETQ.

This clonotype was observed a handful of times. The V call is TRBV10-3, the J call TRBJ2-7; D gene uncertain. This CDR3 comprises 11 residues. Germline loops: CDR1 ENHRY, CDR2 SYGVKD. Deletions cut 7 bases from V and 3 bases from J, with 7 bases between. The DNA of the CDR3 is TGTGCCATCATTGGGGACTACGAGCAGTACTTC. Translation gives CAIIGDYEQYF.

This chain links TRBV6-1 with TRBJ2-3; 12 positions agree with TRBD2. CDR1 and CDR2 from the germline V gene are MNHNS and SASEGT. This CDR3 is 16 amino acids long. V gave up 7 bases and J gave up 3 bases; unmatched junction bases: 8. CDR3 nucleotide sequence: TGTGCCAGCACAAATTTGACTAGCGGGAGAACAGATACGCAGTATTTT. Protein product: CASTNLTSGRTDTQYF.

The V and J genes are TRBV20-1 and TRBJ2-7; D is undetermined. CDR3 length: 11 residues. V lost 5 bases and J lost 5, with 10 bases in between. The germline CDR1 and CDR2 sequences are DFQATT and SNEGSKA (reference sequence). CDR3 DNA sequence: TGCAGTGCTTCCGGACCAGACGAGCAGTACTTC. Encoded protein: CSASGPDEQYF.

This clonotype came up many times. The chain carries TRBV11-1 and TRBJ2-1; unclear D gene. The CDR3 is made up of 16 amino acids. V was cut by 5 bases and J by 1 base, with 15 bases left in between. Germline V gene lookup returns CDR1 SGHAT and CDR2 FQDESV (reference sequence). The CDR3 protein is CASSPKLPGSYNEQFF. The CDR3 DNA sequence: TGTGCCAGCAGCCCAAAGCTGCCTGGGTCCTACAATGAGCAGTTCTTC.

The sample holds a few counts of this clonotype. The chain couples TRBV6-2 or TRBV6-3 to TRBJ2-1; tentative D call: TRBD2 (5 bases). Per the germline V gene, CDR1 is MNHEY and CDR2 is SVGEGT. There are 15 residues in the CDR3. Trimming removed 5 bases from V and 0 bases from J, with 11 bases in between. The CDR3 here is CASSHGVSSYNEQFF. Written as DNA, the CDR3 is TGTGCCAGCAGTCACGGGGTCAGCTCCTACAATGAGCAGTTCTTC.

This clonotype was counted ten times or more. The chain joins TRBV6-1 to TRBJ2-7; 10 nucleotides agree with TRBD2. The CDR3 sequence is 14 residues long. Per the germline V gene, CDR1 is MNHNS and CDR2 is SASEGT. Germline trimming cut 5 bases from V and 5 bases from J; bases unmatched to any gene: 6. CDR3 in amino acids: CASSSLAGADEQYF. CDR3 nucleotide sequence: TGTGCCAGCAGTTCCCTAGCGGGAGCAGACGAGCAGTACTTC.

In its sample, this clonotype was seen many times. The CDR3 DNA sequence: TGTGCCAGCAGTTTAGACGGGACAGGCATTACTGAAGCTTTCTTT. Protein sequence: CASSLDGTGITEAFF. The J gene is TRBJ1-1, the V gene TRBV12-3 or TRBV12-4, with 8 positions matching TRBD1. This CDR3 has 15 residues. V was pared by 1 base and J by 5 bases, with 6 bases of the junction left unmatched.

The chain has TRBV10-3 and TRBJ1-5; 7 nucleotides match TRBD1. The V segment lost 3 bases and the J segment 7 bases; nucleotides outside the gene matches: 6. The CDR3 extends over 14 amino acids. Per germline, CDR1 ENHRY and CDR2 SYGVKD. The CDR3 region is CAISESGGLQPQHF. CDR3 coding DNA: TGTGCCATCAGTGAATCAGGGGGATTGCAGCCCCAGCATTTT.

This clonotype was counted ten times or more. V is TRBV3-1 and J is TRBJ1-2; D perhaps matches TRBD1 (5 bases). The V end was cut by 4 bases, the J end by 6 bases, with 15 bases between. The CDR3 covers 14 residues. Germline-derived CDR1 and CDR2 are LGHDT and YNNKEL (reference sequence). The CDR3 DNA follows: TGTGCCAGCAGCCGGTGGCAGGGTAGAGATGGCTACACCTTC. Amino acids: CASSRWQGRDGYTF. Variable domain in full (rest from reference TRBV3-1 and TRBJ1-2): DTAVSQTPKYLVTQMGNDKSIKCEQNLGHDTMYWYKQDSKKFLKIMFSYNNKELIINETVPNRFSPKSPDKAHLNLHINSLELGDSAVYFCASSRWQGRDGYTFGSGTRLTVV.

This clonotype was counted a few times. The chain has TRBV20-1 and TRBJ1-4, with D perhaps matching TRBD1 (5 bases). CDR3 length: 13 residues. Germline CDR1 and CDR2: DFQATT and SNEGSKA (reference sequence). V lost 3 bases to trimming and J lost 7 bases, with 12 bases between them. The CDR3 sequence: CSARGQEGEKLFF. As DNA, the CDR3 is TGCAGTGCTAGGGGGCAGGAGGGTGAAAAACTGTTTTTT.

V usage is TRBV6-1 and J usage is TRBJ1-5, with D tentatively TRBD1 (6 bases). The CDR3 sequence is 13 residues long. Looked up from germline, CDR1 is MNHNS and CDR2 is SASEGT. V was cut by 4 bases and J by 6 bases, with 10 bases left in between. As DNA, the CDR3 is TGTGCCAGCAGTGTACAGGGAGGTCAGCCCCAGCATTTT. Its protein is CASSVQGGQPQHF.

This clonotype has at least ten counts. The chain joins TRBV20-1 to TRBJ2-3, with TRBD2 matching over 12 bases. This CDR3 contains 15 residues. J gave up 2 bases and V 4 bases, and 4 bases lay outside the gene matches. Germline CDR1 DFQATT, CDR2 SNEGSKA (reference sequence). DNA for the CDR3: TGCAGTGCTAAATGGACTAGCGGGATCACAGATACGCAGTATTTT. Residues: CSAKWTSGITDTQYF.